This TCR beta chain derives from a study of blood T cell repertoires in COVID-19. This clone has only a few counts. The protocol was immunoSEQ multiplex PCR, while the TCRdb copy is restricted to in-frame clones and leaves out a portion. Altogether a few hundred thousand clones are present, about four fifths being singletons, with the ten largest covering approximately 3.5%. Sequencing was performed on peripheral blood. The sequence was collected from a woman younger than 30 with acute or convalescent COVID-19.

The CDR3: CATSDRTRWKGDEQFF. In DNA, the CDR3 is TGTGCCACCAGTGATCGGACTAGATGGAAAGGGGATGAGCAGTTCTTC. The V call is TRBV24-1, the J call TRBJ2-1; 7 nucleotides match TRBD2. Per germline, CDR1 KGHDR and CDR2 SFDVKD. Trimming took 3 bases from V and 8 from J; bases not matched to a gene: 12. The CDR3 covers 16 residues.